This is a list of T cell receptor beta chains from one sample in a study of identical twins. TCRdb independently ran MiXCR on the 5' RACE reads; one entry per CDR3 protein. This repertoire shows 420,000 or so distinct CDR3 sequences, 15% to 20% found once; its top ten account for 12%. Sample: naive T cells sorted from blood. Receptors originate from a man between 45 and 60 years old in good health. Both conserved end residues are part of each CDR3. D genes are given only for firm matches. Size values are once, few and many counts, or a class for expanded clones, and some rows have none.

j_call clone_size v_call d_call cdr3_nt cdr3_aa
TRBJ2-7 NA TRBV28 NA TGTGCCAGCAGTTTCAGACGGCCGGGACCTCTAGCCTACGAGCAGTACTTC CASSFRRPGPLAYEQYF
TRBJ2-1 few TRBV29-1 TRBD1 TGCAGCGCCGAGGGATCCCTGGACAGGGGCTACAATGAGCAGTTCTTC CSAEGSLDRGYNEQFF
TRBJ2-5 NA TRBV12-3/TRBV12-4 TRBD1 TGTGCCAGCAGTGGGACAGCTAAAGGGGGGACCCAGTACTTC CASSGTAKGGTQYF
TRBJ1-2 few TRBV7-2 TRBD1 TGTGCCAGCAGCTTCCCTGACAGGGGGCTCAACTATGGCTACACCTTC CASSFPDRGLNYGYTF
TRBJ1-6 NA TRBV2 TRBD1 TGTGCCAGCAGCGGACAGGGGCGGTCACCCCTCCACTTT CASSGQGRSPLHF
TRBJ2-5 NA TRBV29-1 TRBD2 TGCAGCGCCCGCGGGAGGGCGGCCGAGACCCAGTACTTC CSARGRAAETQYF
TRBJ2-7 NA TRBV4-3 NA TGCGCCAGCAGCCAAGATCTTTTGGGACCGCAGTACTTC CASSQDLLGPQYF
TRBJ1-1 NA TRBV20-1 TRBD1 TGCAGTGCTCAAACAGGACAGGCGAACACTGAAGCTTTCTTT CSAQTGQANTEAFF
TRBJ2-2 few TRBV12-3/TRBV12-4 NA TGTGCCAGCACCCTAGGAGGCGGGGAGCTGTTTTTT CASTLGGGELFF
TRBJ1-4 many TRBV7-8 TRBD1 TGTGCCAGCAGCCCCGGGACAGCTTTTGAAAAACTGTTTTTT CASSPGTAFEKLFF
TRBJ1-1 few TRBV25-1 NA TGTGCCAGCAGTGAAAACGGGAACACTGAAGCTTTCTTT CASSENGNTEAFF
TRBJ1-1 few TRBV10-3 NA TGTGCCATCAGTGAGTCGGCAGTGAACACTGAAGCTTTCTTT CAISESAVNTEAFF
TRBJ1-6 many TRBV20-1 NA TGCAGTGTACACGGTTGGGGGACCCTTCTCCACTTT CSVHGWGTLLHF
TRBJ2-1 few TRBV27 TRBD2 TGTGCCAGCCGGATTAGCGGGAGTATAGAGCAGTTCTTC CASRISGSIEQFF
TRBJ1-5 few TRBV7-9 TRBD1 TGTGCCAGCAGCGAAACCGGGACAGGGGCTTGGGAGCCCCAGCATTTT CASSETGTGAWEPQHF
TRBJ2-3 NA TRBV20-1 NA TGCAGTGCTAGTTCGGCGGCGCGCACAGATACGCAGTATTTT CSASSAARTDTQYF
TRBJ1-6 NA TRBV4-3 TRBD1 TGCGCCAGCAGCCAAGGGGGACAGCGAAATTCACCCCTCCACTTT CASSQGGQRNSPLHF
TRBJ2-6 NA TRBV5-5 NA TGTGCCAGCAGCTTGGCCCCTAGCTCTGGGGCCAACGTCCTGACTTTC CASSLAPSSGANVLTF
TRBJ2-1 NA TRBV12-3/TRBV12-4 TRBD2 TGTGCCAGCAGTGCCCCCCTAGCGGGAGGGCCCTATGAGCAGTTCTTC CASSAPLAGGPYEQFF
TRBJ2-1 NA TRBV12-3/TRBV12-4 NA TGTGCCAGCAGTTTGGTTGGCGGGGCCAGTGAGCAGTTCTTC CASSLVGGASEQFF
TRBJ1-1 NA TRBV4-3 NA TGCGCCAGCAGCCAAGATCATGTCTCTATGATGAACACTGAAGCTTTCTTT CASSQDHVSMMNTEAFF
TRBJ2-7 NA TRBV20-1 TRBD1 TGCAGTGCTAGTAGACAGGGGGCCCCCTACGAGCAGTACTTC CSASRQGAPYEQYF
TRBJ2-5 few TRBV7-2 NA TGTGCCAGCAGCTTAGGGGGGGTGACTGGAGAGACCCAGTACTTC CASSLGGVTGETQYF
TRBJ2-1 NA TRBV29-1 TRBD1 TGCAGCGGATACAGGGGGCGGGGTGAGCAGTTCTTC CSGYRGRGEQFF
TRBJ2-3 once TRBV5-1 NA TGCGCCAGCAGCTCCAGTTCGGGCCCCCCCGATACGCAGTATTTT CASSSSSGPPDTQYF
TRBJ2-3 NA TRBV4-3 NA TGCGCCAGCAGCCAATGGAAGGGTCTAGGGGCAGGAGATACGCAGTATTTT CASSQWKGLGAGDTQYF
TRBJ2-3 NA TRBV5-1 TRBD2 TGCGCCAGCAAGGGCGGGGGGGCCACAGATACGCAGTATTTT CASKGGGATDTQYF
TRBJ2-1 many TRBV4-2 NA TGTGCCAGCAGCCAAGAGGTCCTGCAACCGAATGAGCAGTTCTTC CASSQEVLQPNEQFF
TRBJ1-1 many TRBV4-1 NA TGCGCCAGCAGCCGCCCGGAACAGGGATCGCCTGAAGCTTTCTTT CASSRPEQGSPEAFF
TRBJ2-7 many TRBV19 NA TGTGCCAGTAGTATCCCGACAGAGCCCTACGAGCAGTACTTC CASSIPTEPYEQYF
TRBJ2-7 NA TRBV4-3 TRBD2 TGCGCCAGCAGCCCGGGGGGACGCGGCTACGAGCAGTACTTC CASSPGGRGYEQYF
TRBJ2-1 many TRBV3-1 TRBD1 TGTGCCAGCAGCCAAGGACAGGGGGCGATAATTGGGAATGAGCAGTTCTTC CASSQGQGAIIGNEQFF
TRBJ2-5 NA TRBV7-9 NA TGTGCCAGCAGCTTAAACCAGGGAAAAGAGACCCAGTACTTC CASSLNQGKETQYF
TRBJ2-6 NA TRBV30 NA TGTGCCTGGAGATCACCGAACGAGGGGGGAGGGGCCAACGTCCTGACTTTC CAWRSPNEGGGANVLTF
TRBJ2-7 NA TRBV6-2/TRBV6-3 NA TGTGCCAGCAGTTCCCCCCGGGAGCCCTACGAGCAGTACTTC CASSSPREPYEQYF
TRBJ2-7 many TRBV7-9 NA TGTGCCAGCAGCTTGGGGTTGGGCAGGTTCTCCTACGAGCAGTACTTC CASSLGLGRFSYEQYF
TRBJ2-5 NA TRBV19 NA TGTGCCAGTAGTATTTGGGGATACCAAGAGACCCAGTACTTC CASSIWGYQETQYF
TRBJ1-5 NA TRBV12-3/TRBV12-4 NA TGTGCCAGCAGGCGGGAGGGAGGTCAGCCCCAGCATTTT CASRREGGQPQHF
TRBJ2-5 few TRBV7-9 NA TGTGCCAGCAGCTTCAGGGGACTCCAAGAGACCCAGTACTTC CASSFRGLQETQYF
TRBJ1-5 many TRBV11-2 NA TGTGCCAGCAGCTTAGGCCCAGGGGCGCATCAGCCCCAGCATTTT CASSLGPGAHQPQHF
TRBJ1-4 few TRBV7-9 NA TGTGCCAGCAGCTTAGATCTCGATGAAAAACTGTTTTTT CASSLDLDEKLFF
TRBJ1-5 NA TRBV6-2/TRBV6-3 TRBD1 TGTGCCAGCACCAGGACAGGGGCCGGCAATCAGCCCCAGCATTTT CASTRTGAGNQPQHF
TRBJ1-1 few TRBV7-2 NA TGTGCCAGCAGCTCAAATGGTCGTAGGGAAGCTTTCTTT CASSSNGRREAFF
TRBJ1-1 few TRBV5-1 NA TGCGCCAGCAGCTTGGCCCGGGACGCGGTCAACACTGAAGCTTTCTTT CASSLARDAVNTEAFF
TRBJ1-1 once TRBV28 TRBD1 TGTGCCAGCATTGGGGCAGGGGGTGCGAACACTGAAGCTTTCTTT CASIGAGGANTEAFF
TRBJ1-5 NA TRBV4-3 NA TGCGCCAGCAGCCAAGATCGGCGCGGTCAGCCCCAGCATTTT CASSQDRRGQPQHF
TRBJ1-1 NA TRBV6-5 NA TGTGCCAGCAGTTACTCGGGGTGGATCGGAATGAACACTGAAGCTTTCTTT CASSYSGWIGMNTEAFF